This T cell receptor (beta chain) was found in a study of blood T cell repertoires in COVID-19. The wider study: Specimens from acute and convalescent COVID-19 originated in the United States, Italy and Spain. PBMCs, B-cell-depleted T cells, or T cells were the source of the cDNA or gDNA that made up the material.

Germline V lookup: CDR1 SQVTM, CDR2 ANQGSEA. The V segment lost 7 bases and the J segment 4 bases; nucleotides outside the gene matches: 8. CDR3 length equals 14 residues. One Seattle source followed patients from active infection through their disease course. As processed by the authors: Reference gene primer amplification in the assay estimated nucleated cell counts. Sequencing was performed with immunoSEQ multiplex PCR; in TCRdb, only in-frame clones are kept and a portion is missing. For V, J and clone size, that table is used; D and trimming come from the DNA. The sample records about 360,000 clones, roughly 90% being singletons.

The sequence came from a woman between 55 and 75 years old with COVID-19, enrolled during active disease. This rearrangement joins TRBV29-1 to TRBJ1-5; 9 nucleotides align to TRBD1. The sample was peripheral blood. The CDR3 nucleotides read TGCAGCGCCGCGGGACAGGGTAAGAATCAGCCCCAGCATTTT. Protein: CSAAGQGKNQPQHF.